Listed here is a single TCR beta chain. The antigen is not known. In the sorted-subset replicate PCRs, approximately 200 ng DNA, roughly 30,000 T cell genomes, was used. Using immunoSEQ multiplex PCR, the repertoire was profiled, and TCRdb retains in-frame clones only, with some absent. The table includes some 2,400,000 clones, approximately 95% detected once. The CDR3 is 15 amino acids. Trimming took off 3 bases at V and 10 bases at J, with 16 bases between the two ends. CDR1 SGHTA and CDR2 FQGTGA come from the germline V gene. The data are from a study of shared clonotypes between healthy human individuals. Overall study findings and caveats: Across subsets, estimated richness was generally greater for naive than for memory populations.

The sample consisted of naive CD4+ T cells sorted from blood. The subset here: CD45RA+ positively selected. V gene TRBV7-3 combines with J gene TRBJ1-6; D possibly corresponds to TRBD1 (6 bases). The source is a man younger than 35 in good health. The CDR3 DNA reads TGTGCCAGCAGCTTTTCGGGGGCTTCCACCTCACCCCTCCACTTT. Encoded protein: CASSFSGASTSPLHF.